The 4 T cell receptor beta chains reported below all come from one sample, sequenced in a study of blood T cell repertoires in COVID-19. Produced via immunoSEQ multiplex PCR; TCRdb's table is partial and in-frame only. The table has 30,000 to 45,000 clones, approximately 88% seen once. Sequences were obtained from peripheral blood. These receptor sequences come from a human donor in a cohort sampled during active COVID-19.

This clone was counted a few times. The CDR3 nucleotides read TGTGCCAGCAGCCGAAACCGACAGGGTGGATCACCCCTCCACTTT. Encoded protein: CASSRNRQGGSPLHF. J is TRBJ1-6 and V is TRBV13; TRBD1 aligns across 7 bases. CDR1 and CDR2 from the germline V gene are PRHDT and FYEKMQ (reference sequence). CDR3 size: 15 residues. Unmatched junction bases numbered 11, after V lost 5 bases and J lost 10 bases.

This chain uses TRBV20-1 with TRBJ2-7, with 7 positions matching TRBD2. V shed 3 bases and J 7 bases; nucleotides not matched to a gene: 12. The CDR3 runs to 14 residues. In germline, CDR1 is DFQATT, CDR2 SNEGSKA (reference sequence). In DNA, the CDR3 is TGCAGTGCTAGTCGACTAGCAACTACTCGGGAGCAGTACTTC. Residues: CSASRLATTREQYF.

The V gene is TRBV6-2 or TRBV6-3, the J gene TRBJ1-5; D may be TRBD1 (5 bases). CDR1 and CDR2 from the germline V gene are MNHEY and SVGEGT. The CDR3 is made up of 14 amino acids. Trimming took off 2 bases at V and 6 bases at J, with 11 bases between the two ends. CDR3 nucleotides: TGTGCCAGCAGTTACGCCAGGGTGAGTCAGCCCCAGCATTTT. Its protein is CASSYARVSQPQHF.

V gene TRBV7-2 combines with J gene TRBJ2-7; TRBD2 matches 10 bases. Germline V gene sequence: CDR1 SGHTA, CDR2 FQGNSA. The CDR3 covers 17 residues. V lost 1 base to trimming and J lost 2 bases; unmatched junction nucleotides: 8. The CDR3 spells CASSLGLAGANPYEQYF. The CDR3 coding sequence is TGTGCCAGCAGCTTAGGGCTAGCGGGGGCAAACCCCTACGAGCAGTACTTC.